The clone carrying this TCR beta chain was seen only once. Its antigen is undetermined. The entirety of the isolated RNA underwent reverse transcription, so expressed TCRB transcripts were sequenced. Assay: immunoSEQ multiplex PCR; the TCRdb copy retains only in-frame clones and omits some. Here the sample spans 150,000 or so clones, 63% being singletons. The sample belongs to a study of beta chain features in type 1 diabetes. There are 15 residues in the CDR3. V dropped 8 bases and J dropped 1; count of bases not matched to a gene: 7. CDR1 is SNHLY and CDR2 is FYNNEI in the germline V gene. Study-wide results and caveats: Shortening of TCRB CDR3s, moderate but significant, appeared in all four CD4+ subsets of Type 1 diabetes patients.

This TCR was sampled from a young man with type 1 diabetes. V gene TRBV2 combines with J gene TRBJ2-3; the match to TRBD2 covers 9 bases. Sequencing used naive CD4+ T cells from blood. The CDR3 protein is CASVLASGGTDTQYF. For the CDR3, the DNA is TGTGCCAGCGTTCTTGCTAGCGGGGGCACAGATACGCAGTATTTT.